The 28 T cell receptor beta chains below come from one sample, sequenced in a study of PD-L1 blockade in urothelial cancer. Some clones are missing from TCRdb's copy, which holds only in-frame ones; the method was immunoSEQ multiplex PCR. The data contain 120,000 or so clones, around 88% of them singletons. Described time point: peripheral blood 6 weeks after treatment start. The input for sequencing was PBMCs, taken around atezolizumab (anti-PD-L1) treatment. These receptors all stem from a man aged 50 to 59 with urothelial cancer.

CDR3 amino acids: CSVQTVTGANVLTF. The CDR3 region has the DNA TGCAGCGTACAAACAGTCACTGGGGCCAACGTCCTGACTTTC. This sequence joins TRBV29-1 and TRBJ2-6, with D unresolved. Germline V gene sequence: CDR1 SQVTM, CDR2 ANQGSEA. The CDR3 is made up of 14 amino acids. V shed 6 bases and J shed 2 bases, with 11 bases lying between them. The full variable domain, its missing parts supplied by reference TRBV29-1 and TRBJ2-6, is SAVISQKPSRDICQRGTSLTIQCQVDSQVTMMFWYRQQPGQSLTLIATANQGSEATYESGFVIDKFPISRPNLTFSTLTVSNMSPEDSSIYLCSVQTVTGANVLTFGAGSRLTVL.

The CDR3 bases are TGTGCCAGCAGTGTCCGCGACAGAGCCAAGTTCTTC. Protein product: CASSVRDRAKFF. This sequence joins TRBV6-1 and TRBJ2-1; tentatively, D is TRBD1 (5 bases). Deletions cut 4 bases from V and 14 bases from J, with 15 bases between. The CDR3 consists of 12 residues. From germline, CDR1 is MNHNS and CDR2 SASEGT.

This clone came up once. V and J are TRBV19 and TRBJ2-1, with D uncertain. This CDR3 is built from 15 residues. V was clipped by 6 bases and J by 0 bases, with 12 bases between them. CDR1 and CDR2 (germline): LNHDA, SQIVND (reference sequence). CDR3 residues: CASSMRFGSYNEQFF. CDR3 nucleotide sequence: TGTGCCAGTAGCATGAGATTCGGCTCCTACAATGAGCAGTTCTTC.

V is TRBV7-9 and J is TRBJ1-3; TRBD1 agrees at 7 bases. The CDR3 has 19 residues. Trimming took 5 bases from V and 4 from J; bases not matched to a gene: 20. Germline V CDR1 and CDR2: SEHNR, FQNEAQ (reference sequence). As DNA, the CDR3 is TGTGCCAGCAGCCGCCCGATAGGACAGGTGAGGGCGGCCGGAAACACCATATATTTT. Protein product: CASSRPIGQVRAAGNTIYF.

This clone was counted only a few times. Distinct nucleotide sequences in the sample also encode this CDR3. This rearrangement joins TRBV6-5 to TRBJ1-5; 8 bases align to TRBD1. V lost 6 bases to trimming and J lost 7 bases; unmatched junction nucleotides: 2. In germline, CDR1 is MNHEY, CDR2 SVGAGI. This CDR3 is 12 amino acids long. The CDR3 loop is CASRQGDQPQHF. CDR3 nucleotides: TGTGCCAGCAGACAGGGGGACCAGCCCCAGCATTTT.

The chain employs TRBV28 and TRBJ1-2; D unclear. There are 13 residues in the CDR3. Trimming left V 4 bases short and J 8 bases short, with 14 bases between. Germline lookup yields CDR1 MDHEN and CDR2 SYDVKM. The CDR3, as DNA: TGTGCCAGCAGTTCGGACCTTCCGGGGGGCTACACCTTC. Translated, it gives CASSSDLPGGYTF.

V usage is TRBV7-9 and J usage is TRBJ2-2; perhaps TRBD2 as D (6 bases). V was shortened by 3 bases and J by 6 bases, with 17 bases between the two germline ends. This CDR3 is built from 16 residues. CDR1 is SEHNR, CDR2 FQNEAQ, per germline (reference sequence). CDR3 in amino acids: CASSLGLNYMAGELFF. The DNA of the CDR3 is TGTGCCAGCAGCTTGGGACTGAACTATATGGCCGGGGAGCTGTTTTTT.

The gene calls are TRBV9 and TRBJ2-3; perhaps TRBD1 as D (6 bases). Germline V gives CDR1 SGDLS, CDR2 YYNGEE. Trimming stripped 6 bases from V and 3 bases from J, with 17 bases between. The CDR3 contains 15 residues. The CDR3 DNA reads TGTGCCAGCAACCTTAGGGGGAGTGGGACAGATACGCAGTATTTT. This gives the protein CASNLRGSGTDTQYF.

The V and J genes are TRBV7-2 and TRBJ2-3, with a possible D match to TRBD1 (5 bases). Trimming took off 5 bases at V and 0 bases at J, with 9 bases between the two ends. The CDR3 runs to 14 residues. Per germline, CDR1 SGHTA and CDR2 FQGNSA. CDR3 sequence reads: CASSLGHSTDTQYF. The CDR3 nucleotides are TGTGCCAGCAGCCTTGGACATAGCACAGATACGCAGTATTTT.

The chain is built from TRBV6-1 and TRBJ2-5, with 11 bases aligning to TRBD2. Germline V gene data show CDR1 as MNHNS and CDR2 as SASEGT. The CDR3 runs 15 residues. Losses at the gene ends were 8 bases for V and 1 base for J; bases not matched to a gene: 6. The CDR3: CASAGSGRVQETQYF. The CDR3 nucleotides are TGTGCCAGCGCAGGTAGCGGGAGGGTCCAAGAGACCCAGTACTTC.

The rearrangement joins TRBV5-1 to TRBJ2-1; D is perhaps TRBD2 (7 bases). The germline CDR1 and CDR2 sequences are SGHRS and YFSETQ. Trimming took off 0 bases at V and 2 bases at J, with 21 bases between the two ends. The CDR3 runs 19 residues. For the CDR3, the DNA is TGCGCCAGCAGCTTGGACGGGGGGCGCGCTTTAACCCCCTACAATGAGCAGTTCTTC. Translated: CASSLDGGRALTPYNEQFF.

The J gene is TRBJ1-2, the V gene TRBV5-1; 7 positions match TRBD1. The J segment lost 4 bases and the V segment lost 2 bases, leaving 11 bases of the junction unmatched. Germline CDR1 SGHRS, CDR2 YFSETQ. This CDR3 has 16 residues. CDR3 coding DNA: TGCGCCAGCAGCTTAGGAGGGGGCGGAGGCGGCTATGGCTACACCTTC. Translated, it gives CASSLGGGGGGYGYTF.

This chain uses TRBV28 with TRBJ2-6, with 8 positions matching TRBD2. Germline CDR1 reads MDHEN; CDR2 reads SYDVKM. CDR3 size: 15 residues. V shed 6 bases and J 2 bases; nucleotides not matched to a gene: 3. The CDR3 loop is CASSGGGTGANVLTF. The CDR3 DNA is TGTGCCAGCAGCGGGGGGGGCACTGGGGCCAACGTCCTGACTTTC.

The V and J genes are TRBV7-9 and TRBJ2-1; 8 nucleotides match TRBD2. Germline CDR1 is SEHNR and CDR2 is FQNEAQ (reference sequence). The CDR3 extends over 15 amino acids. J gave up 1 base and V 4 bases, and 3 bases lay outside the gene matches. The CDR3 DNA reads as TGTGCCAGCAGCTCAGGACTAGCATCCTACAATGAGCAGTTCTTC. Translating it yields CASSSGLASYNEQFF.

The chain uses TRBV30 and TRBJ1-6; possible D gene TRBD1, 6 bases. Germline V gene data show CDR1 as GTSNPN and CDR2 as SVGIG (reference sequence). Trimming left V 3 bases short and J 8 bases short, with 17 bases between. The CDR3 totals 15 residues. CDR3 amino acids: CAWRGAGFGDSPLHF. Here the CDR3 DNA reads TGTGCCTGGAGGGGGGCCGGGTTTGGGGATTCACCCCTCCACTTT.

The J gene is TRBJ1-2, the V gene TRBV27; no clear D. Trimming removed 8 bases from V and 6 bases from J, with 16 bases in between. Looked up from germline, CDR1 is MNHEY and CDR2 is SMNVEV (reference sequence). This CDR3 region has 13 residues. The CDR3 DNA is TGTGCCAGCCGTATGGCAGGTCCGAATGGCTACACCTTC. It specifies CASRMAGPNGYTF.

The rearrangement joins TRBV2 to TRBJ2-5, with 8 nucleotides matching TRBD1. The CDR3 is 15 residues long. Germline CDR1 and CDR2: SNHLY and FYNNEI. Unmatched junction bases numbered 9, after V lost 5 bases and J lost 4 bases. The CDR3 reads CASSPARGLGETQYF. DNA for the CDR3: TGTGCCAGCAGTCCCGCCAGGGGGCTCGGAGAGACCCAGTACTTC.

A remark on this clone: The same CDR3 is also encoded by other DNA sequences in this sample. The V gene is TRBV19, the J gene TRBJ2-3, with 8 positions matching TRBD2. The germline CDR1 and CDR2 sequences are LNHDA and SQIVND (reference sequence). V shed 0 bases and J 1 base; nucleotides not matched to a gene: 6. The CDR3 runs to 17 residues. Here the CDR3 DNA reads TGTGCCAGTAGTATAGATTCGGCGGGAGGAGGCACAGATACGCAGTATTTT. This translates into CASSIDSAGGGTDTQYF.

The chain carries TRBV7-2 and TRBJ1-5; TRBD1 matches at 7 bases. The V gene end was trimmed by 5 bases and the J gene end by 2 bases; junction bases not matched to a gene: 12. Germline V CDR1 and CDR2: SGHTA, FQGNSA. This CDR3 is built from 17 residues. CDR3 sequence (DNA): TGTGCCAGCAGCAAATTGGGGACAGATACTCGCAATCAGCCCCAGCATTTT. Protein sequence: CASSKLGTDTRNQPQHF.

J is TRBJ2-1 and V is TRBV5-6, with TRBD2 matching over 9 bases. Germline V gene lookup returns CDR1 SGHDT and CDR2 YYEEEE. There are 17 residues in the CDR3. J was trimmed by 3 bases and V by 0 bases; bases with no gene match: 7. CDR3 residues: CASSLVGVTSGYNEQFF. The DNA of the CDR3 is TGTGCCAGCAGCTTGGTTGGTGTGACTAGCGGCTACAATGAGCAGTTCTTC.

In this sample, this clone turned up a few times. The V and J genes are TRBV5-8 and TRBJ1-6; maybe TRBD1 (6 bases). The germline gives CDR1 SGHTS, CDR2 YDEGEE. Trimming took 3 bases from V and 7 from J, leaving 14 bases between them. This CDR3 has 15 residues. Here the CDR3 reads CASSSYVRGNSPLHF. The CDR3 nucleotides read TGTGCCAGCAGCTCCTATGTCAGGGGCAATTCACCCCTCCACTTT.

V is TRBV7-2 and J is TRBJ1-2; D not resolved. Germline V gives CDR1 SGHTA, CDR2 FQGNSA. The length of the CDR3 is 16 residues. Deletions cut 5 bases from V and 0 bases from J, with 16 bases between. The CDR3 DNA sequence: TGTGCCAGCAGCCCGTGGCGGTTTCTGGCTAACTATGGCTACACCTTC. Protein sequence: CASSPWRFLANYGYTF.

V usage is TRBV18 and J usage is TRBJ1-1; D may be TRBD1 (6 bases). The V gene lost 6 bases and the J gene lost 1 base, with 9 bases spanning the gap. Germline values: CDR1 KGHSH, CDR2 LQKENI. The CDR3 consists of 13 residues. As DNA, the CDR3 is TGTGCCAGCTCCCAGGGACAGAACACTGAAGCTTTCTTT. It is translated as CASSQGQNTEAFF. Combining the CDR3 with reference TRBV18 and TRBJ1-1 gives the whole variable domain NAGVMQNPRHLVRRRGQEARLRCSPMKGHSHVYWYRQLPEEGLKFMVYLQKENIIDESGMPKERFSAEFPKEGPSILRIQQVVRGDSAAYFCASSQGQNTEAFFGQGTRLTVV.

The rearrangement uses TRBV9 and TRBJ2-1; TRBD2 matches 12 bases. This CDR3 has 15 amino acids. The V segment lost 4 bases and the J segment 8 bases; nucleotides outside the gene matches: 7. CDR1 and CDR2 from the germline V gene are SGDLS and YYNGEE. This CDR3 is CASSSLAGGPYEQFF. In nucleotides, the CDR3 is TGTGCCAGCAGCTCCCTAGCGGGAGGGCCCTATGAGCAGTTCTTC.

This rearrangement joins TRBV18 to TRBJ1-6; 9 nucleotides match TRBD1. This CDR3 is 17 amino acids long. From germline, CDR1 is KGHSH and CDR2 LQKENI. Trimming removed 2 bases from V and 3 bases from J; junction bases left unmatched: 5. The CDR3 DNA is TGTGCCAGCTCACCAGGGACAGGGAAAAGCTATAATTCACCCCTCCACTTT. Protein sequence: CASSPGTGKSYNSPLHF.

The J gene is TRBJ1-4, the V gene TRBV6-1, with TRBD1 identical over 7 bases. The V gene's germline CDR1 is MNHNS and CDR2 SASEGT. This CDR3 has 14 amino acids. V was pared by 3 bases and J by 8 bases, with 6 bases of the junction left unmatched. The CDR3, as DNA: TGTGCCAGCAGTGAGGGGACAGAAAGGGAAAAACTGTTTTTT. Protein: CASSEGTEREKLFF.

The chain is built from TRBV5-4 and TRBJ2-1; TRBD2 agrees at 7 bases. Unmatched junction bases numbered 8, after V lost 0 bases and J lost 5 bases. Germline CDR1 is SGHNT and CDR2 is YYREEE (reference sequence). This CDR3 is 16 amino acids long. The DNA of the CDR3 is TGTGCCAGCAGCTTGGCGAATGCGGGAGTCCACAATGAGCAGTTCTTC. Its protein product is CASSLANAGVHNEQFF.

V gene TRBV5-4 combines with J gene TRBJ2-7, with 8 bases identical to TRBD2. Germline V gene lookup returns CDR1 SGHNT and CDR2 YYREEE (reference sequence). The CDR3 length is 14 residues. V lost 4 bases to trimming and J lost 4 bases; unmatched junction nucleotides: 7. For the CDR3, the DNA is TGTGCCAGCAGCCCTAGCGGGCATGGATACGAGCAGTACTTC. This sequence encodes CASSPSGHGYEQYF.